Below, 21 T cell receptor beta chains from the same sample are listed, as sequenced in a study of blood T cell repertoires in COVID-19. Here immunoSEQ multiplex PCR was the method, and the copy in TCRdb shows in-frame clones only, minus some. The table lists about 250,000 clones, about 80% of them singletons. Sequencing used PBMCs or T cells enriched from blood (not recorded which). The source is a man in his fifties who had recovered from COVID-19.

The chain employs TRBV5-4 and TRBJ2-5; TRBD2 aligns across 7 bases. CDR1 is SGHNT, CDR2 YYREEE, per germline (reference sequence). Trimming at V came to 4 bases and at J to 5 bases, leaving 5 bases not matched to a gene. CDR3 length: 13 amino acids. Here the CDR3 reads CASSPRGGETQYF. As DNA, the CDR3 is TGTGCCAGCAGCCCCCGGGGAGGGGAGACCCAGTACTTC.

This rearrangement joins TRBV19 to TRBJ1-2, with D possibly matching TRBD1 (6 bases). The germline V gene has CDR1 LNHDA and CDR2 SQIVND (reference sequence). The CDR3 contains 13 residues. Trimming stripped 4 bases from V and 5 bases from J, with 11 bases between. Here the CDR3 DNA reads TGTGCCAGTAGTACCCACAGGGATTATGGCTACACCTTC. Encoded protein: CASSTHRDYGYTF.

V and J are TRBV15 and TRBJ1-1; no clear D gene. The CDR3 length is 14 residues. Germline CDR1 and CDR2: LNHNV and YYDKDF (reference sequence). Trimming removed 0 bases from V and 8 bases from J, with 13 bases in between. The CDR3 coding sequence is TGTGCCACCAGCAGAGATTTCACAGCCATCGAAGCTTTCTTT. Protein: CATSRDFTAIEAFF.

The genes are TRBV19 and TRBJ2-7; 9 nucleotides match TRBD1. The germline CDR1 and CDR2 sequences are LNHDA and SQIVND (reference sequence). V lost 4 bases to trimming and J lost 3 bases; unmatched junction nucleotides: 7. The CDR3 covers 15 residues. CDR3 sequence: CASSRSGTGLYEQYF. Written as DNA, the CDR3 is TGTGCCAGTAGTAGATCCGGGACAGGGCTCTACGAGCAGTACTTC.

V is TRBV5-1 and J is TRBJ1-5; 7 bases align to TRBD1. The J segment lost 5 bases and the V segment lost 4 bases, leaving 9 bases of the junction unmatched. The CDR3 has 15 residues. CDR1 and CDR2 (germline): SGHRS, YFSETQ. CDR3: CASSLGGQPHQPQHF. As DNA, the CDR3 is TGCGCCAGCAGCCTCGGGGGACAGCCCCATCAGCCCCAGCATTTT.

This chain connects TRBV5-5 to TRBJ2-7, with 8 bases aligning to TRBD1. The CDR3 runs to 15 residues. Germline loops: CDR1 SGHKS, CDR2 YYEKEE (reference sequence). V lost 0 bases and J lost 3; bases outside the gene matches: 5. CDR3 in amino acids: CASSLEDRGGYEQYF. The CDR3 DNA reads TGTGCCAGCAGCTTGGAAGACAGGGGTGGCTACGAGCAGTACTTC.

This clone was observed once. The chain employs TRBV10-2 and TRBJ2-7; 11 bases agree with TRBD2. V lost 8 bases to trimming and J lost 3 bases; unmatched junction nucleotides: 6. The germline gives CDR1 WSHSY, CDR2 SAAADI. CDR3 length: 14 residues. For the CDR3, the DNA is TGCGCCAGCCTCCACACTAGCGGGAGCTACGAGCAGTACTTC. Its protein product is CASLHTSGSYEQYF.

V is TRBV12-3 or TRBV12-4 and J is TRBJ2-5; no clear D. Trimming left V 2 bases short and J 3 bases short, with 4 bases between. This CDR3 has 12 amino acids. CDR3 in amino acids: CASSLIEETQYF. In DNA, the CDR3 is TGTGCCAGCAGTTTAATAGAAGAGACCCAGTACTTC.

This clone has only one observation. The CDR3: CASSPEGGGTNEKLFF. The CDR3 region has the DNA TGTGCCAGTAGCCCCGAGGGCGGGGGAACTAATGAAAAACTGTTTTTT. The chain links TRBV19 to TRBJ1-4, with a tentative D call TRBD1 (5 bases). The V gene lost 6 bases and the J gene lost 1 base, with 15 bases spanning the gap. The CDR3 is made up of 16 amino acids. Germline V CDR1 and CDR2: LNHDA, SQIVND (reference sequence).

This sequence joins TRBV10-3 and TRBJ2-5, with D uncertain. This CDR3 spans 15 amino acids. CDR1 ENHRY and CDR2 SYGVKD come from the germline V gene. Trimming pared 5 bases from V and 0 bases from J, leaving 13 bases between. The CDR3 coding sequence is TGTGCCATCAGTCTCGGCACAGTAGACCAAGAGACCCAGTACTTC. Its protein product is CAISLGTVDQETQYF.

The V gene is TRBV5-4, the J gene TRBJ2-7; D is undetermined. CDR1 and CDR2 (germline): SGHNT, YYREEE (reference sequence). V shed 1 base and J shed 4 bases, with 9 bases lying between them. This CDR3 comprises 13 residues. The DNA for the CDR3 is TGTGCCAGCAGCTTGAGACACCAATACGAGCAGTACTTC. It yields the protein CASSLRHQYEQYF.

This clone was observed a few times. The chain recombines TRBV6-5 with TRBJ2-7, with 8 bases identical to TRBD1. V dropped 6 bases and J dropped 5; count of bases not matched to a gene: 12. The CDR3 spans 15 residues. Germline V gene data show CDR1 as MNHEY and CDR2 as SVGAGI. Here the CDR3 DNA reads TGTGCCAGCAGCCCCCCCCCAGGGGGCAGGAACGAGCAGTACTTC. Protein product: CASSPPPGGRNEQYF.

This chain uses TRBV12-3 or TRBV12-4 with TRBJ1-2; possibly TRBD1 for D (6 bases). The CDR3 is 13 residues long. Deletions cut 7 bases from V and 6 bases from J, with 15 bases between. Written as DNA, the CDR3 is TGTGCCAGCAACTTGGGGGCAGGGAATGGCTACACCTTC. Translation: CASNLGAGNGYTF.

V usage is TRBV7-9 and J usage is TRBJ1-1; the D gene is possibly TRBD1 (5 bases). V was shortened by 5 bases and J by 0 bases, with 13 bases between the two germline ends. The CDR3 runs to 15 residues. CDR1 is SEHNR, CDR2 FQNEAQ, per germline (reference sequence). The DNA for the CDR3 is TGTGCCAGCAGCCCTCAGGGTGGGCTGAACACTGAAGCTTTCTTT. Its translation is CASSPQGGLNTEAFF.

This clone was recorded a few times. The chain combines TRBV10-3 with TRBJ2-1; a weak D match, TRBD1 (5 bases). The CDR3 length is 14 residues. V lost 5 bases and J 5 bases, leaving 13 bases between the germline ends. CDR1 is ENHRY, CDR2 SYGVKD, per germline. The CDR3 loop reads CAISRVGQNNEQFF. The DNA of the CDR3 is TGTGCCATCAGTAGGGTGGGGCAGAACAATGAGCAGTTCTTC.

Only one count was recorded for this clone. The chain is built from TRBV28 and TRBJ1-4; 7 bases agree with TRBD1. V gave up 3 bases and J gave up 6 bases; unmatched junction bases: 7. The CDR3 is made up of 15 amino acids. The germline CDR1 and CDR2 sequences are MDHEN and SYDVKM. CDR3 amino acids: CASSFAGQADEKLFF. The CDR3 DNA follows: TGTGCCAGCAGTTTTGCCGGACAGGCGGATGAAAAACTGTTTTTT.

The chain's CDR3 is CASSGQGLQPQHF. DNA for the CDR3: TGTGCCAGCAGTGGACAGGGCCTTCAGCCCCAGCATTTT. The chain joins TRBV5-6 to TRBJ1-5; 8 positions match TRBD1. With 5 bases clipped from V and 6 bases from J, the junction kept 4 bases outside the gene matches. The CDR3 loop spans 13 amino acids. Germline lookup yields CDR1 SGHDT and CDR2 YYEEEE.

This rearrangement joins TRBV5-1 to TRBJ1-4, with D possibly being TRBD1 (6 bases). Germline loops: CDR1 SGHRS, CDR2 YFSETQ. V was pared by 4 bases and J by 3 bases, with 16 bases between. The CDR3 totals 16 residues. The DNA for the CDR3 is TGCGCCAGCAGCCTCAGCGGGGGGCCCCCTAATGAAAAACTGTTTTTT. It encodes CASSLSGGPPNEKLFF.

This chain joins TRBV7-2 and TRBJ2-3; 7 bases are shared with TRBD1. J was trimmed by 2 bases and V by 5 bases; bases with no gene match: 13. The length of the CDR3 is 17 residues. The germline CDR1 and CDR2 sequences are SGHTA and FQGNSA. CDR3 nucleotides: TGTGCCAGCAGCACACACCCCCGGGACAGATACACAGATACGCAGTATTTT. Protein sequence: CASSTHPRDRYTDTQYF.

The V call is TRBV7-2, the J call TRBJ1-4, with D uncertain. Per germline, CDR1 SGHTA and CDR2 FQGNSA. This CDR3 comprises 15 residues. With 1 base removed from V and 7 bases from J, the gap between germline ends came to 13 bases. The CDR3 region is CASSLGRGWSEKLFF. CDR3 bases: TGTGCCAGCAGCTTAGGACGAGGGTGGAGTGAAAAACTGTTTTTT. The variable domain in full, completed from reference TRBV7-2 and TRBJ1-4, reads GAGVSQSPSNKVTEKGKDVELRCDPISGHTALYWYRQSLGQGLEFLIYFQGNSAPDKSGLPSDRFSAERTGGSVSTLTIQRTQQEDSAVYLCASSLGRGWSEKLFFGSGTQLSVL.

V usage is TRBV5-1 and J usage is TRBJ2-5; TRBD2 agrees at 7 bases. The CDR3 is 17 amino acids. Germline V CDR1 and CDR2: SGHRS, YFSETQ. Germline trimming cut 4 bases from V and 1 base from J; bases unmatched to any gene: 13. In DNA, the CDR3 is TGCGCCAGCAGCCCTGGGGCCCAGCGGGACTTCCAAGAGACCCAGTACTTC. Protein: CASSPGAQRDFQETQYF.